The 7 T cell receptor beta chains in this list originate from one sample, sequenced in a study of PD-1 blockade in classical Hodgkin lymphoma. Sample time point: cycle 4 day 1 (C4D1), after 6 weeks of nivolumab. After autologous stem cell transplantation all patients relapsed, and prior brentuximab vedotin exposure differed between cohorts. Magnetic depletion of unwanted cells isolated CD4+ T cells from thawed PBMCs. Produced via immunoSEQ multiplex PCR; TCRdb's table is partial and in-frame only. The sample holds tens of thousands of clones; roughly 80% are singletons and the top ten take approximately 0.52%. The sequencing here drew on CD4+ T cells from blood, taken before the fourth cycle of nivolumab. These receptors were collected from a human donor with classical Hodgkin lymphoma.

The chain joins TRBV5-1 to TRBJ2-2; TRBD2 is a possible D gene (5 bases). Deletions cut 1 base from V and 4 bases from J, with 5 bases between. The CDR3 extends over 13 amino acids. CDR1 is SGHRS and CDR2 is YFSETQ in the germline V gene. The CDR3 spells CASSLSGTGELFF. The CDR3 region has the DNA TGCGCCAGCAGCTTGAGCGGCACCGGGGAGCTGTTTTTT.

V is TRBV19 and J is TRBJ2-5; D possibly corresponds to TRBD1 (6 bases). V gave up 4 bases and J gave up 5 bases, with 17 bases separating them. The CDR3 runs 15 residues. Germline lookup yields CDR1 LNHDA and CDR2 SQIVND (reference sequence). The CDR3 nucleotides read TGTGCCAGTAGTAGGACATACAGGGATTTGGAGACCCAGTACTTC. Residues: CASSRTYRDLETQYF.

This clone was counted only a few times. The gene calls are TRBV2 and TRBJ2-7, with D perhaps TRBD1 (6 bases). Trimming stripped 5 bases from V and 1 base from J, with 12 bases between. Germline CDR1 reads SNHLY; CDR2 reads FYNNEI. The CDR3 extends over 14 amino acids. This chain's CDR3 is CASSRQVLSYEQYF. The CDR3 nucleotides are TGTGCCAGCAGTCGACAGGTTTTGTCCTACGAGCAGTACTTC.

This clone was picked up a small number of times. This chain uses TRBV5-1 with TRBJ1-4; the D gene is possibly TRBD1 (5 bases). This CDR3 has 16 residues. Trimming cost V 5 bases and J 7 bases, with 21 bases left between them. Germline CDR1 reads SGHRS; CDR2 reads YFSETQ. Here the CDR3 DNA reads TGCGCCAGCAGACCCCAGGGCGACATTGGTGTTGAAAAACTGTTTTTT. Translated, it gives CASRPQGDIGVEKLFF. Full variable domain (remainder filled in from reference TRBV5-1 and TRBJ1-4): KAGVTQTPRYLIKTRGQQVTLSCSPISGHRSVSWYQQTPGQGLQFLFEYFSETQRNKGNFPGRFSGRQFSNSRSEMNVSTLELGDSALYLCASRPQGDIGVEKLFFGSGTQLSVL.

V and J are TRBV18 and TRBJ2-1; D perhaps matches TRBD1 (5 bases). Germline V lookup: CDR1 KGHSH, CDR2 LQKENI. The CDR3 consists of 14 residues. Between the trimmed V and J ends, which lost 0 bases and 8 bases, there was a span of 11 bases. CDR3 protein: CASSPPSLGDEQFF. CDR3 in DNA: TGTGCCAGCTCACCACCTAGTTTAGGGGATGAGCAGTTCTTC.

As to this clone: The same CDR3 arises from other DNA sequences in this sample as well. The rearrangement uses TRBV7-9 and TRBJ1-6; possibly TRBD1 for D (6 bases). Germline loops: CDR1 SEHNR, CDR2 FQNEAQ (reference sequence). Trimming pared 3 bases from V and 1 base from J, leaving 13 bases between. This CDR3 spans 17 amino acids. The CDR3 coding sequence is TGTGCCAGCAGCTTGGGTGGGGGCCGATCCTATAATTCACCCCTCCACTTT. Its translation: CASSLGGGRSYNSPLHF.

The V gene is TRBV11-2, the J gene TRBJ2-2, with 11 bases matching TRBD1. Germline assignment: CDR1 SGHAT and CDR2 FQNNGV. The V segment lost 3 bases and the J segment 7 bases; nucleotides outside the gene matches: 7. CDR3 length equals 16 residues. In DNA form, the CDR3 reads TGTGCCAGCAGCTTCATCGGACAGGGGGCGGGCGGGGAGCTGTTTTTT. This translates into CASSFIGQGAGGELFF. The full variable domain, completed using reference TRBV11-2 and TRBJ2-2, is EAGVAQSPRYKIIEKRQSVAFWCNPISGHATLYWYQQILGQGPKLLIQFQNNGVVDDSQLPKDRFSAERLKGVDSTLKIQPAKLEDSAVYLCASSFIGQGAGGELFFGEGSRLTVL.